One sample yielded the 32 T cell receptor beta chains listed below, sequenced in a study of T cell repertoires in cytomegalovirus infection. TCRdb re-called the reads with MiXCR, one entry per CDR3 protein. The sample lists around 300,000 distinct CDR3 sequences, around 20% occurring once. The antigens for these receptors are not known. This specimen consisted of cultured PBMCs, obtained from culture after CMV antigen stimulation. These receptor sequences come from a human donor in good health (CMV status not recorded). Some clones in this sample may be carry-over from other donors' samples.

The chain employs TRBV20-1 and TRBJ2-1; 7 nucleotides match TRBD2. V shed 0 bases, J shed 3 bases, and the junction held 11 bases outside the gene matches. The CDR3 totals 17 residues. CDR1 and CDR2 from the germline V gene are DFQATT and SNEGSKA (reference sequence). CDR3 in amino acids: CSARDWGGSAYYNEQFF. The CDR3 DNA is TGCAGTGCTAGAGATTGGGGCGGGAGCGCATACTACAATGAGCAGTTCTTC.

This clonotype was observed many times. In nucleotides, the CDR3 is TGTGCCAGCAGTTACGACAGGGTCACTGAAGCTTTCTTT. It is translated as CASSYDRVTEAFF. The V call is TRBV6-5, the J call TRBJ1-1; 7 positions match TRBD1. From germline, CDR1 is MNHEY and CDR2 SVGAGI. Germline trimming cut 2 bases from V and 4 bases from J; bases unmatched to any gene: 1. CDR3 size: 13 residues.

This chain connects TRBV28 to TRBJ2-3; D is possibly TRBD1 (5 bases). The CDR3 length is 13 residues. From germline, CDR1 is MDHEN and CDR2 SYDVKM. V was shortened by 5 bases and J by 10 bases, with 16 bases between the two germline ends. The CDR3 DNA reads as TGTGCCAGCAGTGAACTTTTGGGGCGGCCGCAGTATTTT. It translates to CASSELLGRPQYF.

This clonotype was counted many times. The chain employs TRBV7-8 and TRBJ2-3, with 7 bases aligning to TRBD2. The CDR3 has 15 amino acids. The ends lost 7 bases at V and 2 bases at J; junction bases unmatched: 9. CDR1 SGHVS and CDR2 FQNEAQ come from the germline V gene. The CDR3 sequence: CASKLWGGVTDTQYF. The CDR3 DNA follows: TGTGCCAGCAAACTGTGGGGAGGGGTCACAGATACGCAGTATTTT. The full variable domain, rest sourced from reference TRBV7-8 and TRBJ2-3, is GAGVSQSPRYKVAKRGQDVALRCDPISGHVSLFWYQQALGQGPEFLTYFQNEAQLDKSGLPSDRFFAERPEGSVSTLKIQRTQQEDSAVYLCASKLWGGVTDTQYFGPGTRLTVL.

This rearrangement joins TRBV12-3 or TRBV12-4 to TRBJ2-2, with D possibly called TRBD1 or TRBD2 (5 bases each). CDR3 length: 14 residues. Trimming stripped 3 bases from V and 2 bases from J, with 7 bases between. The CDR3 reads CASSLGVNTGELFF. CDR3 DNA: TGTGCCAGCAGTTTGGGGGTAAACACCGGGGAGCTGTTTTTT.

This clonotype has only a few counts. The chain couples TRBV18 to TRBJ2-7; 10 bases fit TRBD1. Trimming took 5 bases from V and 1 from J; bases not matched to a gene: 2. CDR1 KGHSH and CDR2 LQKENI come from the germline V gene. The CDR3 has 14 residues. DNA for the CDR3: TGTGCCAGCTCAGGGGACAGGGGTTCCTACGAGCAGTACGTC. Residues: CASSGDRGSYEQYV.

In this sample, this clonotype turned up a few times. J is TRBJ2-7 and V is TRBV7-2; 8 nucleotides agree with TRBD2. V gave up 5 bases and J gave up 2 bases; unmatched junction bases: 8. There are 15 residues in the CDR3. CDR1 is SGHTA, CDR2 FQGNSA, per germline. CDR3 amino acids: CASSQTSGLTYEQYF. In DNA form, the CDR3 reads TGTGCCAGCAGCCAAACTAGCGGCTTAACCTACGAGCAGTACTTC.

The chain links TRBV18 to TRBJ2-5; D is undetermined. CDR3 size: 12 residues. The germline gives CDR1 KGHSH, CDR2 LQKENI. V lost 3 bases and J lost 5, with 7 bases in between. CDR3 nucleotide sequence: TGTGCCAGCTCACCCACCCCGGAGACCCAGTACTTC. This sequence encodes CASSPTPETQYF.

The V gene is TRBV2, the J gene TRBJ2-7; 9 bases are a match to TRBD2. V dropped 1 base and J dropped 2; count of bases not matched to a gene: 0. Germline values: CDR1 SNHLY, CDR2 FYNNEI. This CDR3 comprises 14 residues. The CDR3: CASSEGTSAYEQYF. The DNA of the CDR3 is TGTGCCAGCAGTGAAGGGACTAGCGCCTACGAGCAGTACTTC.

This clonotype has just a few counts. The V gene is TRBV4-3, the J gene TRBJ2-1, with D uncertain. The CDR3 is made up of 15 amino acids. Looked up from germline, CDR1 is LGHNA and CDR2 is YSLEER. V lost 1 base, J lost 4 bases, and 11 bases lay in between. This CDR3 is CASSQVLVGYNEQFF. CDR3 DNA sequence: TGCGCCAGCAGCCAAGTACTGGTGGGTTACAATGAGCAGTTCTTC.

The gene calls are TRBV6-2 or TRBV6-3 and TRBJ2-5; D call uncertain. V was shortened by 4 bases and J by 5 bases, with 11 bases between the two germline ends. The length of the CDR3 is 13 residues. Germline CDR1 reads MNHEY; CDR2 reads SVGEGT. The CDR3 nucleotides read TGTGCCAGCAGTTGGCTCCCATGGGAGACCCAGTACTTC. As protein: CASSWLPWETQYF.

This clonotype was picked up many times. This chain joins TRBV27 and TRBJ2-7, with D possibly matching TRBD1 (6 bases). Trimming took 6 bases from V and 4 from J, leaving 19 bases between them. Per the germline V gene, CDR1 is MNHEY and CDR2 is SMNVEV (reference sequence). This CDR3 is 15 amino acids long. The CDR3 spells CASSHKGVLWYEQYF. The CDR3 DNA sequence: TGTGCCAGCAGCCATAAGGGGGTCCTGTGGTACGAGCAGTACTTC.

This clonotype turned up a few times. The CDR3 coding sequence is TGTGCCAGCAGCTACGGGTATACGCAGTATTTT. Translation gives CASSYGYTQYF. This chain uses TRBV6-6 with TRBJ2-3, with D hard to call. The ends were cut back, 6 bases at V and 7 bases at J, with 8 bases in the middle. The CDR3 runs 11 residues. Germline values: CDR1 MNHNY, CDR2 SVGAGI (reference sequence).

This clonotype was observed many times. This chain links TRBV6-1 with TRBJ2-7; 9 bases agree with TRBD1. The CDR3 spans 14 residues. Per germline, CDR1 MNHNS and CDR2 SASEGT. Unmatched junction bases numbered 7, after V lost 4 bases and J lost 6 bases. CDR3 in amino acids: CASSVRTGVGEQYV. The DNA for the CDR3 is TGTGCCAGCAGTGTCCGGACAGGGGTCGGCGAGCAGTACGTC.

The V and J genes are TRBV5-8 and TRBJ2-1; 11 nucleotides align to TRBD2. V was clipped by 0 bases and J by 2 bases; unmatched bases: 4. The CDR3 is 17 amino acids. Germline V gives CDR1 SGHTS, CDR2 YDEGEE. The CDR3 sequence is CASSLGRLAGPYNEQFF. The CDR3 bases are TGTGCCAGCAGCTTGGGCCGACTAGCGGGACCCTACAATGAGCAGTTCTTC.

This clonotype has ten or more counts. The genes are TRBV20-1 and TRBJ2-1; TRBD2 agrees at 14 bases. Germline V CDR1 and CDR2: DFQATT, SNEGSKA (reference sequence). The trim removed 6 bases at V and 8 bases at J, leaving 6 bases unmatched. This CDR3 is 14 amino acids long. The CDR3 nucleotides read TGCAGTGCCCTGACTAGCGGGAGGGCGGATGAGCAGTTCTTC. The encoded protein is CSALTSGRADEQFF.

The chain couples TRBV12-3 or TRBV12-4 to TRBJ1-1; no clear D gene. With 3 bases removed from V and 0 bases from J, the gap between germline ends came to 8 bases. This CDR3 is 14 amino acids long. CDR3 sequence: CASSFFGMNTEAFF. For the CDR3, the DNA is TGTGCCAGCAGTTTCTTTGGGATGAACACTGAAGCTTTCTTT.

This sequence joins TRBV6-1 and TRBJ2-7, with no clear D. Germline values: CDR1 MNHNS, CDR2 SASEGT. The V gene lost 9 bases and the J gene lost 3 bases, with 18 bases spanning the gap. This CDR3 has 14 residues. CDR3 in DNA: TGTGCCAGTCGGGCCCGCGAACTAAGCTACGAGCAGTACTTC. It encodes CASRARELSYEQYF.

This clonotype was seen ten or more times. The J gene is TRBJ1-5, the V gene TRBV10-3, with D perhaps matching TRBD1 (6 bases). Between the trimmed V and J ends, which lost 4 bases and 6 bases, there was a span of 16 bases. There are 15 residues in the CDR3. Germline V gene lookup returns CDR1 ENHRY and CDR2 SYGVKD. CDR3 amino acids: CAISVQGGGGQPQHF. DNA for the CDR3: TGTGCCATCAGTGTACAGGGAGGCGGCGGTCAGCCCCAGCATTTT.

Many counts were recorded for this clonotype. Compared with germline, one end of the junction differs, possibly owing to a read error. The chain links TRBV7-2 to TRBJ2-6; D possibly corresponds to TRBD2 (6 bases). Looked up from germline, CDR1 is SGHTA and CDR2 is FQGNSA. The CDR3 contains 17 residues. The CDR3 bases are TGTGCCAGCAGTTTAGAGGTCGGGGGAACTGGGGCCAACGTCCTGACTTTC. Translated: CASSLEVGGTGANVLTF.

This clonotype showed up many times. The chain links TRBV12-3 or TRBV12-4 to TRBJ1-5; a possible D gene is TRBD1 (6 bases). The CDR3 is made up of 16 amino acids. V was shortened by 7 bases and J by 6 bases, with 22 bases between the two germline ends. The CDR3 loop reads CASTIGTGQQGQPQHF. CDR3 in DNA: TGTGCCAGCACTATCGGCACAGGGCAGCAGGGTCAGCCCCAGCATTTT.

This clonotype was seen more than once but under ten times. V and J are TRBV4-1 and TRBJ2-4; 9 nucleotides align to TRBD2. The ends lost 0 bases at V and 15 bases at J; junction bases unmatched: 12. Germline V gene sequence: CDR1 MGHRA, CDR2 YSYEKL. CDR3 length equals 15 residues. CDR3 bases: TGCGCCAGCAGCCAAGATTTGACTAGCGGAACGACGCCGTACTTC. Residues: CASSQDLTSGTTPYF.

The V and J genes are TRBV6-5 and TRBJ2-3; tentative D call: TRBD1 (6 bases). V was trimmed by 9 bases and J by 5 bases, leaving 18 bases between them. There are 14 residues in the CDR3. Germline V lookup: CDR1 MNHEY, CDR2 SVGAGI. The CDR3 DNA reads as TGTGCCAGTAATCCACAGGGTACGCAAGATACGCAGTATTTT. Protein: CASNPQGTQDTQYF.

CDR3 coding DNA: TGTGCCAGCAGTTTATCAGTTGCGGGGGATGGCTACACCTTC. This translates into CASSLSVAGDGYTF. The genes are TRBV27 and TRBJ1-2, with D tentatively TRBD1 (5 bases). V was shortened by 0 bases and J by 6 bases, with 11 bases between the two germline ends. The CDR3 runs to 14 residues. The germline gives CDR1 MNHEY, CDR2 SMNVEV (reference sequence).

The genes are TRBV9 and TRBJ2-1; TRBD2 matches 7 bases. The CDR3 sequence is 15 residues long. V dropped 5 bases and J dropped 3; count of bases not matched to a gene: 8. Germline V lookup: CDR1 SGDLS, CDR2 YYNGEE. The CDR3 sequence is CASSEGGSYYNEQFF. In nucleotides, the CDR3 is TGTGCCAGCAGTGAGGGCGGGAGCTACTACAATGAGCAGTTCTTC.

Ten or more counts support this clonotype. The chain uses TRBV7-2 and TRBJ2-7; 8 bases agree with TRBD1. V trimming: 5 bases; J trimming: 2 bases; junction bases outside the gene matches: 11. CDR1 is SGHTA, CDR2 FQGNSA, per germline. This CDR3 is 16 amino acids long. CDR3 residues: CASSPLRQGPAYEQYF. The CDR3 DNA reads as TGTGCCAGCAGCCCCTTGCGACAGGGGCCCGCCTACGAGCAGTACTTC.

This clonotype was observed at least ten times. The chain is built from TRBV7-2 and TRBJ2-1, with TRBD2 matching 10 bases. V shed 5 bases, J shed 8 bases, and the junction held 15 bases outside the gene matches. The germline V gene encodes CDR1 SGHTA and CDR2 FQGNSA. This CDR3 is built from 17 residues. CDR3 sequence: CASSQGATSGPPDEQFF. DNA for the CDR3: TGTGCCAGCAGCCAGGGGGCGACTAGCGGGCCCCCTGATGAGCAGTTCTTC.

V and J are TRBV2 and TRBJ1-2, with D unresolved. Germline CDR1 and CDR2: SNHLY and FYNNEI. Trimming shortened V by 4 bases and J by 2 bases, and 8 bases separated the two germline ends. The CDR3 consists of 13 residues. This CDR3 reads CASSVQQNYGYTF. CDR3 in DNA: TGTGCCAGCAGTGTTCAACAAAACTATGGCTACACCTTC. Drawing the rest from reference TRBV2 and TRBJ1-2, the complete variable domain is EPEVTQTPSHQVTQMGQEVILRCVPISNHLYFYWYRQILGQKVEFLVSFYNNEISEKSEIFDDQFSVERPDGSNFTLKIRSTKLEDSAMYFCASSVQQNYGYTFGSGTRLTVV.

This chain uses TRBV10-3 with TRBJ2-5; the match to TRBD2 covers 8 bases. From germline, CDR1 is ENHRY and CDR2 SYGVKD. The CDR3 covers 15 residues. With 3 bases clipped from V and 7 bases from J, the junction kept 10 bases outside the gene matches. CDR3 nucleotides: TGTGCCATCAGTGACCCGGGACTAGTAGTCAGGACCCAGTACTTC. Protein sequence: CAISDPGLVVRTQYF.

The J gene is TRBJ1-1, the V gene TRBV7-2; D might be TRBD1 (6 bases). The germline CDR1 and CDR2 sequences are SGHTA and FQGNSA. The CDR3 is made up of 14 amino acids. Trimming cost V 2 bases and J 3 bases, with 10 bases left between them. The CDR3 loop reads CASSLSYRDTEAFF. The CDR3 coding sequence is TGTGCCAGCAGCTTAAGCTACAGGGACACTGAAGCTTTCTTT.

This clonotype was seen repeatedly, ten times or more. This rearrangement joins TRBV7-6 to TRBJ1-6, with a tentative D call TRBD1 (5 bases). The V end was cut by 0 bases, the J end by 7 bases, with 10 bases between. Per the germline V gene, CDR1 is SGHVS and CDR2 is FNYEAQ. CDR3 length equals 15 residues. The CDR3 region is CASSLARDGNSPLHF. The DNA for the CDR3 is TGTGCCAGCAGCTTAGCCAGGGACGGAAATTCACCCCTCCACTTT.

This clonotype was found a few times. The V call is TRBV6-5, the J call TRBJ1-4; D is uncertain. Between the trimmed V and J ends, which lost 4 bases and 0 bases, there was a span of 12 bases. CDR1 and CDR2 from the germline V gene are MNHEY and SVGAGI. The CDR3 totals 16 residues. The CDR3 protein is CASSFSPGATNEKLFF. The CDR3 nucleotides are TGTGCCAGCAGTTTCTCCCCTGGGGCAACTAATGAAAAACTGTTTTTT.